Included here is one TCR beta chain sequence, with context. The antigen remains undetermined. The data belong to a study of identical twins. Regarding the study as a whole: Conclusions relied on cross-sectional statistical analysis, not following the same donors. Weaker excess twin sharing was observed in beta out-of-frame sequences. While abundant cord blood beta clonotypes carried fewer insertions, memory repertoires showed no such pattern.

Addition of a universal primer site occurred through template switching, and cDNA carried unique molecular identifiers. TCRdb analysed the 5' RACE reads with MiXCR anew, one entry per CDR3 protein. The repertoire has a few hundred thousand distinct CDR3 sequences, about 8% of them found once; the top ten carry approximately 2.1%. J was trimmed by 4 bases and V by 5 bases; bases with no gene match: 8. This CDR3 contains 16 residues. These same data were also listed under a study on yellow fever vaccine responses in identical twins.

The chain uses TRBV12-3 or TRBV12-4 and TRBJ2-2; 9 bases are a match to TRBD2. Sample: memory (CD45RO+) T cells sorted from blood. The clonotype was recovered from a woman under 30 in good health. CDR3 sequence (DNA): TGTGCCAGCAGTCCTCGACTAGCGGCACGCACCGGGGAGCTGTTTTTT. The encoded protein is CASSPRLAARTGELFF.